The 26 T cell receptor beta chains given below trace back to one sample, sequenced in a study of cytomegalovirus exposure and HLA in healthy donors. The protocol was immunoSEQ multiplex PCR, while the TCRdb copy is restricted to in-frame clones and leaves out a portion. Seen here are over 200,000 clones, around 87% observed once, and the top ten hold 1.5% to 2.5%. Sequenced sample: PBMCs. These receptors all stem from a woman under 30 in good health and CMV-seropositive.

The chain combines TRBV18 with TRBJ2-3; 13 bases fit TRBD2. CDR1 KGHSH and CDR2 LQKENI come from the germline V gene. The ends lost 2 bases at V and 0 bases at J; junction bases unmatched: 5. CDR3 length: 18 amino acids. In DNA form, the CDR3 reads TGTGCCAGCTCACCAGCCGGGACTAGCGGGACAAGCACAGATACGCAGTATTTT. It yields the protein CASSPAGTSGTSTDTQYF.

This clone came up once. The CDR3 DNA sequence: TGTGCCAGCAGCCCACGGGACAGGGGGCCGAACACTGAAGCTTTCTTT. Its protein is CASSPRDRGPNTEAFF. V is TRBV9 and J is TRBJ1-1, with TRBD1 matching over 12 bases. Germline V gene lookup returns CDR1 SGDLS and CDR2 YYNGEE. V shed 4 bases and J 1 base; nucleotides not matched to a gene: 5. CDR3 length: 16 residues.

The V and J genes are TRBV7-2 and TRBJ1-2; 9 nucleotides agree with TRBD1. The germline CDR1 and CDR2 sequences are SGHTA and FQGNSA. CDR3 size: 15 residues. V was pared by 1 base and J by 8 bases, with 8 bases of the junction left unmatched. CDR3 region: CASSLGGGQGLGYTF. For the CDR3, the DNA is TGTGCCAGCAGCTTAGGAGGGGGACAGGGTTTAGGCTACACCTTC.

This chain uses TRBV6-5 with TRBJ2-7; maybe TRBD2 (6 bases). The CDR3 is 15 amino acids. Trimming pared 0 bases from V and 2 bases from J, leaving 11 bases between. Germline V lookup: CDR1 MNHEY, CDR2 SVGAGI. The DNA for the CDR3 is TGTGCCAGCAGTTACTCGAGCGGGTCAGCCTACGAGCAGTACTTC. Translation: CASSYSSGSAYEQYF.

The chain combines TRBV5-4 with TRBJ1-2; 9 bases are shared with TRBD1. Trimming removed 7 bases from V and 8 bases from J; junction bases left unmatched: 9. The length of the CDR3 is 13 residues. Germline V gene lookup returns CDR1 SGHNT and CDR2 YYREEE (reference sequence). The CDR3 region is CASRRDRAGGYTF. The CDR3 region has the DNA TGTGCCAGCCGGAGGGACAGGGCTGGAGGCTACACCTTC.

This chain connects TRBV7-6 to TRBJ2-7, with a tentative D call TRBD1 (5 bases). The CDR3 is 16 residues long. Trimming removed 5 bases at V and 4 bases at J, with 21 bases between. In germline, CDR1 is SGHVS, CDR2 FNYEAQ. As DNA, the CDR3 is TGTGCCAGCAGCCTCCGCGGTGCCTTGGGGCTTTACGAGCAGTACTTC. Its protein product is CASSLRGALGLYEQYF.

This chain connects TRBV5-5 to TRBJ1-5; D call uncertain. Between the trimmed V and J ends, which lost 0 bases and 0 bases, there was a span of 10 bases. In germline, CDR1 is SGHKS, CDR2 YYEKEE (reference sequence). The CDR3 runs 16 residues. CDR3: CASSLGSQISNQPQHF. The CDR3 DNA reads as TGTGCCAGCAGCTTGGGCTCGCAGATTAGCAATCAGCCCCAGCATTTT. The full variable domain, rest sourced from reference TRBV5-5 and TRBJ1-5, is DAGVTQSPTHLIKTRGQQVTLRCSPISGHKSVSWYQQVLGQGPQFIFQYYEKEERGRGNFPDRFSARQFPNYSSELNVNALLLGDSALYLCASSLGSQISNQPQHFGDGTRLSIL.

V is TRBV18 and J is TRBJ2-2, with TRBD2 as a possible D gene (5 bases). This CDR3 has 17 residues. V lost 2 bases to trimming and J lost 0 bases, with 13 bases between them. Germline assignment: CDR1 KGHSH and CDR2 LQKENI. The CDR3 region has the DNA TGTGCCAGCTCACCAGCAACTAGAGGGACGAACACCGGGGAGCTGTTTTTT. Its translation: CASSPATRGTNTGELFF.

This chain joins TRBV19 and TRBJ1-3; TRBD1 is a possible D gene (6 bases). V was cut by 5 bases and J by 4 bases, with 21 bases left in between. The germline V gene has CDR1 LNHDA and CDR2 SQIVND (reference sequence). CDR3 length equals 17 residues. CDR3 bases: TGTGCCAGTAGTGACCATCCTAAAGGGGGTAGAGGAAACACCATATATTTT. Protein product: CASSDHPKGGRGNTIYF.

The rearrangement links TRBV28 to TRBJ2-3, with TRBD1 as a possible D gene (5 bases). Trimming took off 1 base at V and 6 bases at J, with 11 bases between the two ends. Germline loops: CDR1 MDHEN, CDR2 SYDVKM. This CDR3 is built from 14 residues. CDR3 bases: TGTGCCAGCAGTTTATCAGGGTTGGTGGATACGCAGTATTTT. It codes for CASSLSGLVDTQYF.

V gene TRBV19 combines with J gene TRBJ2-5; 7 bases align to TRBD1. This CDR3 region has 14 residues. Germline-derived CDR1 and CDR2 are LNHDA and SQIVND (reference sequence). Trimming cost V 5 bases and J 1 base; bases outside gene matches: 4. CDR3 loop: CASSSGTAQETQYF. The CDR3 region has the DNA TGTGCCAGTAGTTCCGGGACAGCCCAAGAGACCCAGTACTTC.

This clone appeared a few times. The V gene is TRBV5-1, the J gene TRBJ2-7; the D gene is possibly TRBD2 (5 bases). The CDR3 totals 15 residues. Germline CDR1 reads SGHRS; CDR2 reads YFSETQ. Trimming took 0 bases from V and 2 from J, leaving 12 bases between them. This CDR3 reads CASSLGTLQTYEQYF. DNA of the CDR3: TGCGCCAGCAGCTTGGGGACTTTACAGACCTACGAGCAGTACTTC.

The table lists this clone with a few counts. The chain combines TRBV25-1 with TRBJ2-4, with 7 bases identical to TRBD2. The germline gives CDR1 MGHDK, CDR2 SYGVNS. After removal of 4 bases from V and 0 bases from J, the junction contained 0 bases not matched to a gene. This CDR3 has 14 residues. The CDR3 loop is CASSVAGAKNIQYF. The CDR3 DNA follows: TGTGCCAGCAGTGTAGCGGGAGCCAAAAACATTCAGTACTTC.

The chain recombines TRBV6-1 with TRBJ1-1, with D unclear. The CDR3 runs to 13 residues. The germline V gene encodes CDR1 MNHNS and CDR2 SASEGT. Trimming removed 3 bases at V and 1 base at J, with 6 bases between. CDR3 DNA: TGTGCCAGCAGTGACCGACAGAACACTGAAGCTTTCTTT. Protein product: CASSDRQNTEAFF.

V is TRBV6-6 and J is TRBJ1-1; D ambiguous. Germline V gene data show CDR1 as MNHNY and CDR2 as SVGAGI (reference sequence). V lost 2 bases and J lost 5, with 18 bases in between. This CDR3 comprises 16 residues. DNA for the CDR3: TGTGCCAGCAGTTACGGGCAGGTTGGGTTCTGGACTGAAGCTTTCTTT. Translated: CASSYGQVGFWTEAFF.

With regard to this clone: This specimen includes other DNA sequences encoding the same CDR3. This chain links TRBV28 with TRBJ1-2; D unresolved. Germline V CDR1 and CDR2: MDHEN, SYDVKM. Deletions cut 3 bases from V and 2 bases from J, with 7 bases between. CDR3 length equals 13 residues. The CDR3 DNA reads as TGTGCCAGCAGTTTGTCACAAAACTATGGCTACACCTTC. This translates into CASSLSQNYGYTF.

The chain links TRBV6-5 to TRBJ1-3; D not certain. Germline V CDR1 and CDR2: MNHEY, SVGAGI. Trimming pared 2 bases from V and 0 bases from J, leaving 11 bases between. This CDR3 spans 16 amino acids. The chain's CDR3 is CASSYDTLSSGNTIYF. CDR3 nucleotide sequence: TGTGCCAGCAGTTACGATACTCTGAGCTCTGGAAACACCATATATTTT.

V usage is TRBV5-1 and J usage is TRBJ2-3; 13 nucleotides align to TRBD2. The CDR3 runs 16 residues. J gave up 2 bases and V 4 bases, and 4 bases lay outside the gene matches. Germline V gene sequence: CDR1 SGHRS, CDR2 YFSETQ. The CDR3 protein is CASSPGTSGATDTQYF. DNA for the CDR3: TGCGCCAGCAGCCCCGGGACTAGCGGGGCCACAGATACGCAGTATTTT.

The gene calls are TRBV11-3 and TRBJ2-7; possibly TRBD2 for D (5 bases). The CDR3 has 15 amino acids. Germline assignment: CDR1 SGHNT and CDR2 YENEEA. The V end was cut by 3 bases, the J end by 0 bases, with 12 bases between. The CDR3 region has the DNA TGTGCCAGCAGCTTCCATATCGACTACTCCTACGAGCAGTACTTC. It yields the protein CASSFHIDYSYEQYF.

The rearrangement joins TRBV29-1 to TRBJ2-1, with 12 bases lining up with TRBD2. V shed 6 bases and J 8 bases; nucleotides not matched to a gene: 8. Germline V CDR1 and CDR2: SQVTM, ANQGSEA. This CDR3 is built from 14 residues. CDR3 loop: CSVYLAGGRDEQFF. In DNA, the CDR3 is TGCAGCGTATACCTAGCGGGAGGGAGGGATGAGCAGTTCTTC.

J is TRBJ1-5 and V is TRBV19; 10 bases map to TRBD1. Germline CDR1 and CDR2: LNHDA and SQIVND (reference sequence). The trim removed 3 bases at V and 5 bases at J, leaving 4 bases unmatched. The CDR3 consists of 15 residues. CDR3 sequence (DNA): TGTGCCAGTAGTATGGGACAGGGGTCGTATCAGCCCCAGCATTTT. It specifies CASSMGQGSYQPQHF. The complete variable domain, with remaining parts taken from reference TRBV19 and TRBJ1-5, reads DGGITQSPKYLFRKEGQNVTLSCEQNLNHDAMYWYRQDPGQGLRLIYYSQIVNDFQKGDIAEGYSVSREKKESFPLTVTSAQKNPTAFYLCASSMGQGSYQPQHFGDGTRLSIL.

This rearrangement joins TRBV27 to TRBJ2-7; perhaps TRBD1 as D (6 bases). From germline, CDR1 is MNHEY and CDR2 SMNVEV (reference sequence). V was clipped by 5 bases and J by 3 bases, with 14 bases between them. The CDR3 runs to 14 residues. CDR3 in amino acids: CASSTWTESYEQYF. CDR3 sequence (DNA): TGTGCCAGCAGTACCTGGACAGAAAGCTACGAGCAGTACTTC.

The chain recombines TRBV6-1 with TRBJ2-1, with a possible D match to TRBD2 (5 bases). The germline V gene has CDR1 MNHNS and CDR2 SASEGT. The CDR3 has 14 residues. V was shortened by 4 bases and J by 3 bases, with 10 bases between the two germline ends. CDR3 sequence reads: CASSVEGVYNEQFF. In DNA, the CDR3 is TGTGCCAGCAGTGTAGAGGGAGTCTACAATGAGCAGTTCTTC.

The CDR3 DNA is TGTGCCAGCAGCGTAGCCGAACCGGACATTCAGTACTTC. Amino acids: CASSVAEPDIQYF. The chain couples TRBV9 to TRBJ2-4; unclear D gene. Trimming shortened V by 0 bases and J by 8 bases, and 9 bases separated the two germline ends. Germline assignment: CDR1 SGDLS and CDR2 YYNGEE. The CDR3 consists of 13 residues.

The chain employs TRBV21-1 and TRBJ1-5; the D call of TRBD1 is as the table states it, not checked on the DNA. TRBV21-1 is labeled a pseudogene. The CDR3 consists of 15 residues. CDR3 in DNA: TGTGCCAGCACCAAGACAGGGGACCCTAATCAGCCCCAGCATTTT. It codes for CASTKTGDPNQPQHF.

The chain recombines TRBV29-1 with TRBJ1-1; possible D gene TRBD1, 5 bases. The CDR3 is made up of 12 amino acids. Trimming stripped 6 bases from V and 1 base from J, with 9 bases between. The germline gives CDR1 SQVTM, CDR2 ANQGSEA. The CDR3 DNA reads as TGCAGCGTGGGACTGCCGAACACTGAAGCTTTCTTT. Its translation: CSVGLPNTEAFF.